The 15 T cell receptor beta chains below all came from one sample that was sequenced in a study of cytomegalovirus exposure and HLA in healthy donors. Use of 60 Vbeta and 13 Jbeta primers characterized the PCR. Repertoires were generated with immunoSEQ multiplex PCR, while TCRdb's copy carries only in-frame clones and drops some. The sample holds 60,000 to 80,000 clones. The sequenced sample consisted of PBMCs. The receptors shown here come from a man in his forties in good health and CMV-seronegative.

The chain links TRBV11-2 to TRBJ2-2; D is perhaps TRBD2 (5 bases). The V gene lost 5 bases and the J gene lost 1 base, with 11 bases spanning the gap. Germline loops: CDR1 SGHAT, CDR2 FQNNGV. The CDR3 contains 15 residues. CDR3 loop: CASSPRGVNTGELFF. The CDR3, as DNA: TGTGCCAGCAGCCCCCGGGGTGTGAACACCGGGGAGCTGTTTTTT.

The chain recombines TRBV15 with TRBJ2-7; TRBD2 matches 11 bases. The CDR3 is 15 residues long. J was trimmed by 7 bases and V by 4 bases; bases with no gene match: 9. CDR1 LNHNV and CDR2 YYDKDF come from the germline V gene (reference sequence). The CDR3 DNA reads TGTGCCACCAGCATCAGACTAGCGGGGCCGGGGGAGCAGTACTTC. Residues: CATSIRLAGPGEQYF.

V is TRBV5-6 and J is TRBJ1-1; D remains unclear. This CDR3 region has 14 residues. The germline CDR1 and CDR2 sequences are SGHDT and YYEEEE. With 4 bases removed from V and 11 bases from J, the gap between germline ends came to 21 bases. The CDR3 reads CASSPTLLRDEAFF. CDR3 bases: TGTGCCAGCAGCCCCACCCTTCTACGCGATGAGGCTTTCTTT.

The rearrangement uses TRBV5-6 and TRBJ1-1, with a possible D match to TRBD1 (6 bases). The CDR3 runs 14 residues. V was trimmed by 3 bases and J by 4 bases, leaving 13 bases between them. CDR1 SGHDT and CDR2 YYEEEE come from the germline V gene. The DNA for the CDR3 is TGTGCCAGCAGCTCCCTAGCAGGGGCCACTGAAGCTTTCTTT. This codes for CASSSLAGATEAFF. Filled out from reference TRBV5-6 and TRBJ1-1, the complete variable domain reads DAGVTQSPTHLIKTRGQQVTLRCSPKSGHDTVSWYQQALGQGPQFIFQYYEEEERQRGNFPDRFSGHQFPNYSSELNVNALLLGDSALYLCASSSLAGATEAFFGQGTRLTVV.

DNA for the CDR3: TGTGCCTGGAGTTCTGGACAGGGGGCCTCCGAGACCCAGTACTTC. Its translation is CAWSSGQGASETQYF. The chain links TRBV30 to TRBJ2-5, with 11 bases lining up with TRBD1. Germline V lookup: CDR1 GTSNPN, CDR2 SVGIG (reference sequence). This CDR3 has 15 residues. Trimming at V came to 2 bases and at J to 5 bases, leaving 7 bases not matched to a gene.

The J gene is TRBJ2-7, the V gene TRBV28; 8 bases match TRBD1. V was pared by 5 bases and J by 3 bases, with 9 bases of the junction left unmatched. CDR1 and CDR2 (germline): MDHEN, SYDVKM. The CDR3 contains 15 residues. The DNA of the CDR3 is TGTGCCAGCAGTGTGCGGGACAGGAAAGACTACGAGCAGTACTTC. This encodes CASSVRDRKDYEQYF. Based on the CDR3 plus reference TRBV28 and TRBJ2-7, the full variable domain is DVKVTQSSRYLVKRTGEKVFLECVQDMDHENMFWYRQDPGLGLRLIYFSYDVKMKEKGDIPEGYSVSREKKERFSLILESASTNQTSMYLCASSVRDRKDYEQYFGPGTRLTVT.

Here the CDR3 DNA reads TGTGCCAGCAGTACGCTGAGGCGGGACGAGCAGTACTTC. Translated: CASSTLRRDEQYF. This chain connects TRBV2 to TRBJ2-7; the D gene is possibly TRBD2 (5 bases). Germline V lookup: CDR1 SNHLY, CDR2 FYNNEI. Between the trimmed V and J ends, which lost 5 bases and 5 bases, there was a span of 13 bases. This CDR3 region has 13 residues.

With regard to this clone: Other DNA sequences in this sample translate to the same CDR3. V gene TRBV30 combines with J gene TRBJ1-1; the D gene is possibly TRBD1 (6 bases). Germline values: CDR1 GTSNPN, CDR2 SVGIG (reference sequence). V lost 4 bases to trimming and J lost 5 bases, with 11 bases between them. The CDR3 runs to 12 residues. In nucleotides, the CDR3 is TGTGCCTGGAAGCCAGGGGATACTGAAGCTTTCTTT. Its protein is CAWKPGDTEAFF.

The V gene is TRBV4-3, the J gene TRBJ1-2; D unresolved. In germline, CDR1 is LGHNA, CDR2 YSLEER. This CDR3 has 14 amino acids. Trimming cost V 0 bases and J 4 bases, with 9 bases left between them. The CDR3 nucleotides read TGCGCCAGCAGCCAAGATGCGGGGATCTATGGCTACACCTTC. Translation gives CASSQDAGIYGYTF.

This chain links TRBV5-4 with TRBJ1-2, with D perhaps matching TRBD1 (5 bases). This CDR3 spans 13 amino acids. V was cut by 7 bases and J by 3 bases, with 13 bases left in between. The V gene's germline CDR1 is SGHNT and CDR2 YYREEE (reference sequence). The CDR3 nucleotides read TGTGCCAGCTACGGGGGAGGGGACTATGGCTACACCTTC. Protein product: CASYGGGDYGYTF.

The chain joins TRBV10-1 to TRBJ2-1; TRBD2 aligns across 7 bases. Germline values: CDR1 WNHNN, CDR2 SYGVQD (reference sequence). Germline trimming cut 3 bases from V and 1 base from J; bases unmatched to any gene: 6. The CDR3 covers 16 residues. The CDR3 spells CASSDGGGGSYNEQFF. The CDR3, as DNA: TGCGCCAGCAGTGATGGAGGCGGGGGATCCTACAATGAGCAGTTCTTC.

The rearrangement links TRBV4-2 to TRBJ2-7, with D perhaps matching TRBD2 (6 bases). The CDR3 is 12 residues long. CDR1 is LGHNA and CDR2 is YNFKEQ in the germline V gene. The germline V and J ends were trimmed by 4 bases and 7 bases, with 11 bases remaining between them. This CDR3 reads CASSLGGREQYF. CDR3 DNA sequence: TGTGCCAGCAGCCTTGGGGGGAGGGAGCAGTACTTC.

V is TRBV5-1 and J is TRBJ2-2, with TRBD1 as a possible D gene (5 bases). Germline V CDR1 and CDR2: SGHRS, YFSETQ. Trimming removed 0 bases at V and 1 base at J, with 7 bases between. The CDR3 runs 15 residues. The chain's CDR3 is CASSLGRVNTGELFF. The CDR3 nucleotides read TGCGCCAGCAGCTTGGGCAGGGTGAACACCGGGGAGCTGTTTTTT.

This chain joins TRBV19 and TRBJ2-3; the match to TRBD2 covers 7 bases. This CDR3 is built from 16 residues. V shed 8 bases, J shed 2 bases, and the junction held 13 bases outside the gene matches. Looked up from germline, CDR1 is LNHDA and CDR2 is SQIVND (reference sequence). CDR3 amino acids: CASGPRTREDTDTQYF. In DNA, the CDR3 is TGTGCCAGTGGCCCTCGGACTAGAGAAGACACAGATACGCAGTATTTT.

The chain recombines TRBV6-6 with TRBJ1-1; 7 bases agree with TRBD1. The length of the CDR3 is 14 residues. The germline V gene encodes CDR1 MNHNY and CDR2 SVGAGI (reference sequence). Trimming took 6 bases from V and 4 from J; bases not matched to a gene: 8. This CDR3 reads CASRLDRTGTEAFF. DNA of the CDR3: TGTGCCAGCAGGTTGGACAGGACGGGCACTGAAGCTTTCTTT.